This T cell receptor (beta chain) was captured by sequencing in a study of T cell clonotyping in hematopoietic cell transplantation. Method: immunoSEQ multiplex PCR; TCRdb's copy keeps in-frame clones and lacks some. The table includes some 9,100 clones, roughly 79% detected once. As to this clone: Its antigen remains unidentified.

Whole-study results and caveats: After transplant, recipient diversity fell while pathologically expanded clonotypes grew through day 180.

V was shortened by 0 bases and J by 6 bases, with 7 bases between the two germline ends. Germline V gives CDR1 LGHNT, CDR2 FRNRAP. The CDR3 contains 13 residues. The TCR sequence derives from a female patient between 50 and 59 years old who had an allogeneic stem cell transplant from an unrelated donor, so the T cells may come from the graft donor. Some clones in this sample may be carry-over from other donors' samples. The chain is built from TRBV12-5 and TRBJ2-3; D perhaps matches TRBD2 (5 bases). Sequences were derived from peripheral blood mononuclear cells, sampled 180 days after allogeneic stem cell transplant. CDR3 sequence: CASGLVRGDTQYF. CDR3 sequence (DNA): TGTGCTAGTGGTTTGGTCCGAGGGGATACGCAGTATTTT.